This is a list of T cell receptor beta chains from one sample in a study of T-cell memory formation after mild COVID-19. TCRdb ran MiXCR on the 5' RACE reads and lists one entry per CDR3 protein. The top ten hold about 3.5% of the sample, which has around 150,000 distinct CDR3 sequences, around a tenth seen once. Sequencing was done on a sample of PBMCs or a T cell subset sorted from them (not recorded which). These receptors originate from a man between 18 and 35 years old who had mild COVID-19 (a few samples of this study predate the infection). Cell type and time point are not known. Both conserved end residues are part of each CDR3. D genes are given only for firm matches. Size values are once, few and many counts, or a class for expanded clones, and some rows have none.

TRBV7-9	TRBD1	-	TRBJ2-5	TGTGCCAGCAGCATAACCGGGACAGCAAAGACCCAGTACTTC	CASSITGTAKTQYF
TRBV6-5	-	few	TRBJ1-2	TGTGCCAGCAGTATGTCCAGGGGTTTCGGCTATGGCTACACCTTC	CASSMSRGFGYGYTF
TRBV6-5	TRBD2	few	TRBJ2-1	TGTGCCAGCAGAACCGGGCCTAGCGGGGGCGCGGGCTTGAGATACAATGAGCAGTTCTTC	CASRTGPSGGAGLRYNEQFF
TRBV6-6	-	-	TRBJ2-3	TGTGCCAGCAGTCAATACTCCAAAACAGATACGCAGTATTTT	CASSQYSKTDTQYF
TRBV2	TRBD2	few	TRBJ2-1	TGTGCCAGCAGTGATGCACTAGCGGGGGGGCATGAGCAGTTCTTC	CASSDALAGGHEQFF
TRBV7-8	-	-	TRBJ2-5	TGTGCCAGCAGTTCGAGGATTTGGGAGACCCAGTACTTC	CASSSRIWETQYF
TRBV7-2	-	few	TRBJ2-3	TGTGCCAGCAGCTTTATCCGCGGGGTGGAAGGAGATACGCAGTATTTT	CASSFIRGVEGDTQYF
TRBV7-2	TRBD1	few	TRBJ2-1	TGTGCCAGCAGCTTAGCTCCGGGGACAGGGGTAAGCTCCTACAATGAGCAGTTCTTC	CASSLAPGTGVSSYNEQFF
TRBV10-2	TRBD1	few	TRBJ1-6	TGCGCCAGCAGTGAAAAGGGGACAGGGGCCGATAATTCACCCCTCCACTTT	CASSEKGTGADNSPLHF
TRBV6-2/TRBV6-3	-	-	TRBJ2-3	TGTGCCAGCGGTTCAGCCTTGCCCACAGATACGCAGTATTTT	CASGSALPTDTQYF
TRBV5-5	-	many	TRBJ2-5	TGTGCCAGCAGCGGGGGGAGGGGGCTCGGCGGGACCCAGTACTTC	CASSGGRGLGGTQYF
TRBV5-1	-	few	TRBJ2-5	TGCGCCAGCAGCTTGGGGGGCGGCAGTCGACTCCAAGAGACCCAGTACTTC	CASSLGGGSRLQETQYF
TRBV5-1	-	many	TRBJ2-3	TGCGCCAGCAGCTCCCTAGGGGGGGAAGATACGCAGTATTTT	CASSSLGGEDTQYF
TRBV5-1	TRBD1	few	TRBJ1-1	TGCGCCAGCAGCTGGGAGACAGGGCACCTGAACACTGAAGCTTTCTTT	CASSWETGHLNTEAFF
TRBV28	-	few	TRBJ2-7	TGTGCCAGCAGTTTACTATCCGGGAAGACGCAGTACTTC	CASSLLSGKTQYF
TRBV3-1	-	-	TRBJ1-5	TGTGCCAGCAGCCAAAACGGGGCAAATCAGCCCCAGCATTTT	CASSQNGANQPQHF
TRBV19	-	few	TRBJ1-1	TGTGCCAGTAGTATCTTACAGAACACTGAAGCTTTCTTT	CASSILQNTEAFF
TRBV5-4	-	few	TRBJ1-2	TGTGCCAGCAGCCGAACCGGGACCAACTATGGCTACACCTTC	CASSRTGTNYGYTF
TRBV5-1	-	few	TRBJ2-7	TGCGCCAGCAGTATCTATCGGGAGCAGTACTTC	CASSIYREQYF
TRBV5-1	-	-	TRBJ1-1	TGCGCCAGCAGCTTTACTGGGCGGAACACTGAAGCTTTCTTT	CASSFTGRNTEAFF
TRBV6-2/TRBV6-3	-	few	TRBJ2-3	TGTGCCAGCAGTCCACAGGTTACTAGCACAGATACGCAGTATTTT	CASSPQVTSTDTQYF
TRBV3-1	-	few	TRBJ2-5	TGTGCCAGCAGCCGGGGGGCCTACAGGGCCTGGGAGACCCAGTACTTC	CASSRGAYRAWETQYF
TRBV4-3	TRBD2	-	TRBJ2-1	TGCGCCAGCAGCCAAGAGGCTAGCGGCTCCTACAATGAGCAGTTCTTC	CASSQEASGSYNEQFF
TRBV7-3	-	few	TRBJ2-5	TGTGCCAGCAGCCAAACCATCCAAGAGACCCAGTACTTC	CASSQTIQETQYF
TRBV12-3/TRBV12-4	-	many	TRBJ2-5	TGTGCCAGCAGTTCAGCGGACGGTGAGACCCAGTACTTC	CASSSADGETQYF
TRBV9	TRBD1	-	TRBJ2-2	TGTGCCAGCACCCCGAGGACAGGGGCCAACACCGGGGAGCTGTTTTTT	CASTPRTGANTGELFF
TRBV2	-	once	TRBJ1-6	TGTGCCAGAACCGACAACTATAATTCACCCCTCCACTTT	CARTDNYNSPLHF
TRBV7-2	TRBD1	few	TRBJ1-1	TGTGCCAGCAGCTCGGGACAGGGGGCATACACTGAAGCTTTCTTT	CASSSGQGAYTEAFF
TRBV29-1	TRBD1	-	TRBJ1-1	TGCAGTTCCGGAGGGACAGGGAACACTGAAGCTTTCTTT	CSSGGTGNTEAFF
TRBV5-4	-	-	TRBJ2-1	TGTGCCAGCAGCCCTAACGGGGGGCCTATGAATGAGCAGTTCTTC	CASSPNGGPMNEQFF
TRBV5-1	-	few	TRBJ1-2	TGCGCCAGCAGCTTCATTGCAGGGGCTAACTATGGCTACACCTTC	CASSFIAGANYGYTF
TRBV7-3	-	few	TRBJ2-5	TGTGCCAGCAGCTTAAGTGTGGGACATGGCCAAGAGACCCAGTACTTC	CASSLSVGHGQETQYF
TRBV4-3	TRBD1	many	TRBJ1-5	TGCGCCAGCAGTTTGACAGGGAGCAATCAGCCCCAGCATTTT	CASSLTGSNQPQHF
TRBV7-2	-	few	TRBJ2-5	TGTGCCAGCAGCTCAATCCAAGAGACCCAGTACTTC	CASSSIQETQYF
TRBV4-2	TRBD2	few	TRBJ2-1	TGTGCCAGCAGCCAAGAGCCCGGGACTAGTCTGAGCAATGAGCAGTTCTTC	CASSQEPGTSLSNEQFF
TRBV20-1	-	-	TRBJ2-7	TGCAGTGCTAGCCGGGACAACTACGAGCAGTACTTC	CSASRDNYEQYF
TRBV20-1	TRBD2	few	TRBJ2-7	TGCAGTGCTAGAGATATGCGGGGGGGAGACGAGCAGTACTTC	CSARDMRGGDEQYF